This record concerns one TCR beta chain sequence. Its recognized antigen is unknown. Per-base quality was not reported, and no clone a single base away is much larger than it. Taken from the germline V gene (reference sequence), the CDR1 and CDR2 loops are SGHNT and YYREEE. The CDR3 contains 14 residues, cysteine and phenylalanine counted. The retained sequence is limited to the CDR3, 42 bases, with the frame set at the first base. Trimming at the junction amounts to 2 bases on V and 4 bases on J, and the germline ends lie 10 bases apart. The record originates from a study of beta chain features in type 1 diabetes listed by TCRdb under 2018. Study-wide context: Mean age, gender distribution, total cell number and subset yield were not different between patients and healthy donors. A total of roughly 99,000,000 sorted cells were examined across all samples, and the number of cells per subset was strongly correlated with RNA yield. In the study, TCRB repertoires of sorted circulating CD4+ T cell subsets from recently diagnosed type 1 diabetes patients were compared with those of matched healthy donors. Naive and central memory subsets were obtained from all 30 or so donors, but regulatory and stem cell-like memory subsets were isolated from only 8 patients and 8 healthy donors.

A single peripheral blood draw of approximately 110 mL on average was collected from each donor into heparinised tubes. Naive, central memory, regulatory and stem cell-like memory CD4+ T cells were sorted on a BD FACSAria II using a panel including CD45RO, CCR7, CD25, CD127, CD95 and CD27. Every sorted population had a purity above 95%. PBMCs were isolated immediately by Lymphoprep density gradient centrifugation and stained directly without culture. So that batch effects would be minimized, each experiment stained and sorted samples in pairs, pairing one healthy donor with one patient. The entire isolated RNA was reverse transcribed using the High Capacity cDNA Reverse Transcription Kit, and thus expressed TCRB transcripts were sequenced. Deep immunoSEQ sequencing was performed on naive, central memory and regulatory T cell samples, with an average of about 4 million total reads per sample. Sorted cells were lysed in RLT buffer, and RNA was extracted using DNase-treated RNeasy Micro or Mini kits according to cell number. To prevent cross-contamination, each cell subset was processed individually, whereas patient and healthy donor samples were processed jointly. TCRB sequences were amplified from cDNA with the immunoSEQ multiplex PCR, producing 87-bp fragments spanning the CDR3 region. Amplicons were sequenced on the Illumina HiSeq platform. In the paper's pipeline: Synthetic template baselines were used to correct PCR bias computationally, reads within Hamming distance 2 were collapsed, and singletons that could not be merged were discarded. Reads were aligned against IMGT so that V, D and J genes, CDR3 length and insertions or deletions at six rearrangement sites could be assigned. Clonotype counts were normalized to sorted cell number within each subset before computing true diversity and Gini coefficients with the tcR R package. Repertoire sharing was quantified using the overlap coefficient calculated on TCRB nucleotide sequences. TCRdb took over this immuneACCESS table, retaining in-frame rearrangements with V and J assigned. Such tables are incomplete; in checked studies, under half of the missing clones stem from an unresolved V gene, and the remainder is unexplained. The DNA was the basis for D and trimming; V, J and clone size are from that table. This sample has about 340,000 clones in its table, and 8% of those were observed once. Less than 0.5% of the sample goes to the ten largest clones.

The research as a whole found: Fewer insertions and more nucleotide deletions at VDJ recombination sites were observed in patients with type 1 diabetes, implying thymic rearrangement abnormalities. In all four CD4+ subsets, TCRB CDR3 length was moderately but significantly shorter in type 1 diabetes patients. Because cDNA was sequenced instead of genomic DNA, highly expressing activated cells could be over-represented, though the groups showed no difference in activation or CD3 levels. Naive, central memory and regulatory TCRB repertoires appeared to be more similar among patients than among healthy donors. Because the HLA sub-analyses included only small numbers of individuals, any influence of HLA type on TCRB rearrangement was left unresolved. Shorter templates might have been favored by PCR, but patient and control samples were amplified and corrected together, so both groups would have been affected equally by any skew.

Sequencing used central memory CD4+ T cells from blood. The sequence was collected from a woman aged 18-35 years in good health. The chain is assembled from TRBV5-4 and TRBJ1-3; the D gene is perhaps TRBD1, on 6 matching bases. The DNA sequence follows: TGTGCCAGCAGCTTCGGGGGGCAAGGAAACACCATATATTTT. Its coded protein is CASSFGGQGNTIYF.